This T cell receptor beta chain was observed in a study of PD-1 blockade in classical Hodgkin lymphoma. Sequencing was performed with immunoSEQ multiplex PCR; in TCRdb, only in-frame clones are kept and a portion is missing. Of about 90,000 clones in the sample, 90% are singletons; the top ten hold approximately 2.9%. The time point denotes: cycle 4 day 1 (C4D1), after 5 to 7 weeks of nivolumab. No patient escaped relapse after autologous stem cell transplantation, and brentuximab vedotin exposure varied. The CDR3 is 13 amino acids. Germline CDR1 is MNHEY and CDR2 is SVGAGI. V gave up 0 bases and J gave up 10 bases, with 12 bases separating them.

The clonotype comes from a human donor with classical Hodgkin lymphoma. V gene TRBV6-5 combines with J gene TRBJ1-1; D is unclear. Sequencing used peripheral blood mononuclear cells (PBMCs), obtained before the fourth cycle of nivolumab. CDR3 nucleotides: TGTGCCAGCAGTTACTCGAGCCCGGGAACAGCTTTCTTT. Residues: CASSYSSPGTAFF.